These 25 T cell receptor beta chains share one sample of origin, sequenced in a study of control samples from healthy donors and cancer patients. Measured with immunoSEQ multiplex PCR; TCRdb has only the in-frame clones, and not every one. The table includes about 160,000 clones, 70% to 90% detected once. The material sequenced was blood. The receptor set was obtained from a man aged 25-45 years in good health.

The rearrangement links TRBV27 to TRBJ2-5; D unclear. From germline, CDR1 is MNHEY and CDR2 SMNVEV (reference sequence). The V and J ends lost 4 bases and 2 bases respectively, with 8 bases between them. CDR3 size: 13 residues. The CDR3 DNA is TGTGCCAGCAGTTCCCCCGAACAAGAGACCCAGTACTTC. Translating it yields CASSSPEQETQYF.

A word on this clone: Germline is not matched at one junction end, which may reflect a read error. CDR3 sequence (DNA): TGTGCCAGCAGCTTGACCAACTTTGGCTACACCTTC. Its translation is CASSLTNFGYTF. The V call is TRBV7-2, the J call TRBJ1-2; unclear D gene. Germline-derived CDR1 and CDR2 are SGHTA and FQGNSA. The CDR3 contains 12 residues.

CDR3 sequence: CASSLGLAFTGELFF. CDR3 in DNA: TGTGCCAGCAGCTTGGGACTAGCTTTCACCGGGGAGCTGTTTTTT. The chain links TRBV5-5 to TRBJ2-2; 7 positions agree with TRBD2. V trimming: 0 bases; J trimming: 4 bases; junction bases outside the gene matches: 3. The CDR3 totals 15 residues. CDR1 is SGHKS and CDR2 is YYEKEE in the germline V gene (reference sequence).

The chain is built from TRBV6-5 and TRBJ2-7, with TRBD1 identical over 7 bases. The CDR3 contains 13 residues. CDR1 MNHEY and CDR2 SVGAGI come from the germline V gene. Germline trimming cut 7 bases from V and 4 bases from J; bases unmatched to any gene: 7. The DNA for the CDR3 is TGTGCCAGCACCACAGGGGATAGGTACGAGCAGTACTTC. Amino acid sequence: CASTTGDRYEQYF.

This rearrangement joins TRBV29-1 to TRBJ2-1, with D possibly matching TRBD2 (6 bases). CDR1 is SQVTM and CDR2 is ANQGSEA in the germline V gene. V lost 5 bases and J 6 bases, leaving 8 bases between the germline ends. The CDR3 is 11 amino acids. The CDR3 DNA sequence: TGCAGCGTTTACGGGAGCAATGAGCAGTTCTTC. Translation gives CSVYGSNEQFF.

This chain links TRBV27 with TRBJ2-6, with 8 bases aligning to TRBD1. Germline V lookup: CDR1 MNHEY, CDR2 SMNVEV (reference sequence). V gave up 6 bases and J gave up 4 bases; unmatched junction bases: 5. This CDR3 spans 15 amino acids. The CDR3 bases are TGTGCCAGCAGGGGACAGGCGGCCGGGGCCAACGTCCTGACTTTC. This gives the protein CASRGQAAGANVLTF.

The chain has TRBV19 and TRBJ2-5; 7 bases are a match to TRBD2. The CDR3 sequence is 15 residues long. Germline-derived CDR1 and CDR2 are LNHDA and SQIVND (reference sequence). The V segment lost 5 bases and the J segment 2 bases; nucleotides outside the gene matches: 8. The CDR3 loop is CASSGRGSGQETQYF. The CDR3 nucleotides read TGTGCCAGTAGTGGAAGGGGTAGCGGGCAAGAGACCCAGTACTTC.

This sequence joins TRBV13 and TRBJ1-3; D may be TRBD1 (5 bases). Germline values: CDR1 PRHDT, CDR2 FYEKMQ (reference sequence). V was clipped by 2 bases and J by 4 bases, with 9 bases between them. CDR3 length: 14 amino acids. In nucleotides, the CDR3 is TGTGCCAGCAGCTTATCAGGGTCAGGAAACACCATATATTTT. Its translation is CASSLSGSGNTIYF.

This clone was detected only once. The J gene is TRBJ2-7, the V gene TRBV7-6, with TRBD2 matching over 9 bases. Germline CDR1 reads SGHVS; CDR2 reads FNYEAQ. This CDR3 is 15 amino acids long. The V segment lost 2 bases and the J segment 1 base; nucleotides outside the gene matches: 3. In nucleotides, the CDR3 is TGTGCCAGCAGCTTAAGGCTAGCGGGATCCTACGAGCAGTACTTC. Translation gives CASSLRLAGSYEQYF.

V is TRBV24-1 and J is TRBJ2-3; 9 bases map to TRBD2. This CDR3 region has 16 residues. The J segment lost 3 bases and the V segment lost 3 bases, leaving 6 bases of the junction unmatched. Germline-derived CDR1 and CDR2 are KGHDR and SFDVKD. The CDR3 nucleotides read TGTGCCACCAGTGATCCCTCAGCGGGGGGAACAGATACGCAGTATTTT. This gives the protein CATSDPSAGGTDTQYF.

Comments on this clone: This sample also contains other DNA sequences that code for the same CDR3. The chain employs TRBV3-1 (or the pseudogene TRBV3-2) and TRBJ1-1; perhaps TRBD1 as D (6 bases). Trimming stripped 0 bases from V and 8 bases from J, with 19 bases between. The CDR3 spans 16 residues. The germline V gene encodes CDR1 LGHDT and CDR2 YNNKEL (reference sequence). Written as DNA, the CDR3 is TGTGCCAGCAGCCAAGATAGGGGTCAGGGGATGGGCGAAGCTTTCTTT. Translation gives CASSQDRGQGMGEAFF.

V gene TRBV19 combines with J gene TRBJ1-5; D call uncertain. The CDR3 consists of 12 residues. CDR1 and CDR2 from the germline V gene are LNHDA and SQIVND (reference sequence). Trimming shortened V by 9 bases and J by 7 bases, and 13 bases separated the two germline ends. CDR3 sequence (DNA): TGTGCCAGATCAAGCAAAGGACAGCCCCAGCATTTT. This codes for CARSSKGQPQHF. The whole variable domain, filled in from reference TRBV19 and TRBJ1-5, reads DGGITQSPKYLFRKEGQNVTLSCEQNLNHDAMYWYRQDPGQGLRLIYYSQIVNDFQKGDIAEGYSVSREKKESFPLTVTSAQKNPTAFYLCARSSKGQPQHFGDGTRLSIL.

The gene calls are TRBV29-1 and TRBJ1-2; possible D gene TRBD1, 6 bases. The CDR3 covers 14 residues. V lost 4 bases and J 6 bases, leaving 18 bases between the germline ends. The germline V gene has CDR1 SQVTM and CDR2 ANQGSEA. The CDR3 DNA is TGCAGCGTTGGGGGTTCGGGGGGCCTCGATGGCTACACCTTC. It codes for CSVGGSGGLDGYTF.

The rearrangement joins TRBV21-1 to TRBJ2-5; TRBD1, the D gene given by the table, was not confirmed from the DNA. TRBV21-1 is designated a pseudogene. The CDR3 extends over 21 amino acids. The CDR3: CASSKEQGGQGYREGQETQYF. In nucleotides, the CDR3 is TGTGCCAGCAGCAAAGAACAAGGCGGACAGGGCTACCGGGAAGGCCAAGAGACCCAGTACTTC.

V usage is TRBV19 and J usage is TRBJ1-1, with D unclear. V lost 3 bases and J 7 bases, leaving 9 bases between the germline ends. Germline values: CDR1 LNHDA, CDR2 SQIVND (reference sequence). This CDR3 is 12 amino acids long. CDR3 sequence (DNA): TGTGCCAGTAGTATGCAACAGCTTGAAGCTTTCTTT. Its protein product is CASSMQQLEAFF.

This chain connects TRBV5-4 to TRBJ2-1; TRBD1 matches 8 bases. Trimming removed 4 bases from V and 9 bases from J; junction bases left unmatched: 9. Germline lookup yields CDR1 SGHNT and CDR2 YYREEE (reference sequence). The CDR3 covers 14 residues. The CDR3 sequence: CASSPGDRLVEQFF. CDR3 coding DNA: TGTGCCAGCAGCCCCGGGGACAGGTTGGTTGAGCAGTTCTTC. Using reference TRBV5-4 and TRBJ2-1 for the parts outside the CDR3, the full variable domain is ETGVTQSPTHLIKTRGQQVTLRCSSQSGHNTVSWYQQALGQGPQFIFQYYREEENGRGNFPPRFSGLQFPNYSSELNVNALELDDSALYLCASSPGDRLVEQFFGPGTRLTVL.

A single count supports this clone. The CDR3 DNA reads as TGTGCCAGCAGTTCTAGGGGATATAAAACTACGGGACTAGCGGGAGTTGAGCAGTTCTTC. This sequence encodes CASSSRGYKTTGLAGVEQFF. The chain links TRBV6-2 or TRBV6-3 to TRBJ2-1; 14 bases are shared with TRBD2. The CDR3 sequence is 20 residues long. V trimming: 4 bases; J trimming: 9 bases; junction bases outside the gene matches: 20. Germline-derived CDR1 and CDR2 are MNHEY and SVGEGT.

The gene calls are TRBV5-4 and TRBJ1-1; weak D call: TRBD1 (6 bases). CDR1 SGHNT and CDR2 YYREEE come from the germline V gene (reference sequence). V was shortened by 7 bases and J by 3 bases, with 22 bases between the two germline ends. CDR3 size: 16 residues. The CDR3 bases are TGTGCCAGCGGAGGGGACACTGGCAGGTCGGACACTGAAGCTTTCTTT. Amino acids: CASGGDTGRSDTEAFF.

The J gene is TRBJ2-2, the V gene TRBV11-2, with D unclear. CDR3 size: 15 residues. The ends were cut back, 1 base at V and 0 bases at J, with 6 bases in the middle. The V gene's germline CDR1 is SGHAT and CDR2 FQNNGV. In nucleotides, the CDR3 is TGTGCCAGCAGCTTAGCACAGTCGAACACCGGGGAGCTGTTTTTT. Translating it yields CASSLAQSNTGELFF.

This chain uses TRBV11-2 with TRBJ2-7; D is unresolved. Trimming removed 1 base from V and 3 bases from J, with 4 bases in between. CDR3 length: 12 amino acids. The germline V gene encodes CDR1 SGHAT and CDR2 FQNNGV. The CDR3 region is CASSLGVYEQYF. DNA for the CDR3: TGTGCCAGCAGCTTAGGGGTCTACGAGCAGTACTTC.

This clone was seen just once. The chain recombines TRBV9 with TRBJ2-2, with D possibly TRBD2 on 6 matching bases. Trimming removed 0 bases from V and 7 bases from J, with 16 bases in between. CDR3 length: 16 residues. Germline V lookup: CDR1 SGDLS, CDR2 YYNGEE. The CDR3 region is CASSVAGGFIDGELFF. The CDR3 nucleotides read TGTGCCAGCAGCGTAGCTGGAGGGTTCATTGACGGGGAGCTGTTTTTT.

The V call is TRBV29-1, the J call TRBJ2-5; 9 bases map to TRBD1. With V trimmed by 6 bases and J by 4 bases, 9 bases remained unmatched. The CDR3 contains 14 residues. Germline values: CDR1 SQVTM, CDR2 ANQGSEA. The CDR3 sequence: CSVGRQGVIETQYF. Here the CDR3 DNA reads TGCAGCGTCGGGAGACAGGGGGTGATAGAGACCCAGTACTTC.

The rearrangement uses TRBV30 and TRBJ1-1; 7 nucleotides align to TRBD1. Germline V gene lookup returns CDR1 GTSNPN and CDR2 SVGIG (reference sequence). The CDR3 runs 13 residues. Unmatched junction bases numbered 3, after V lost 4 bases and J lost 1 base. For the CDR3, the DNA is TGTGCCTGGACGGGACAGACGAACACTGAAGCTTTCTTT. The encoded protein is CAWTGQTNTEAFF.

The chain joins TRBV28 to TRBJ1-6; TRBD1 is a possible D gene (5 bases). The CDR3 runs to 13 residues. Trimming stripped 6 bases from V and 6 bases from J, with 9 bases between. CDR1 is MDHEN and CDR2 is SYDVKM in the germline V gene. The CDR3 region is CASRGQGNSPLHF. CDR3 in DNA: TGTGCCAGCAGGGGGCAGGGTAATTCACCCCTCCACTTT.

This sequence joins TRBV27 and TRBJ2-2, with D possibly matching TRBD2 (5 bases). The V gene lost 2 bases and the J gene lost 7 bases, with 11 bases spanning the gap. The germline V gene has CDR1 MNHEY and CDR2 SMNVEV (reference sequence). The CDR3 has 14 residues. The CDR3 loop reads CASSLEGVGGELFF. In DNA form, the CDR3 reads TGTGCCAGCAGTTTAGAGGGCGTAGGCGGGGAGCTGTTTTTT.